This T cell receptor (beta chain) was recorded in a study of T cell responses to AZD1222 COVID-19 vaccine. Libraries were prepared by immunoSEQ multiplex PCR; TCRdb keeps only in-frame clonotypes and omits some of them. This sample carries 250,000 to 300,000 clones, 90% to 95% of them seen once, and the ten largest clones take roughly 0.5%. CDR1 MRHNA and CDR2 SNTAGT come from the germline V gene. Trimming pared 0 bases from V and 6 bases from J, leaving 18 bases between. The CDR3 runs to 17 residues. V and J are TRBV6-4 and TRBJ2-1; a possible D gene is TRBD2 (6 bases). This sample comprised peripheral blood, obtained 28 days after the second AZD1222 dose. This TCR was recovered from an adult who received the AZD1222 COVID-19 vaccine. The CDR3 spells CASSDSPSGVLVNEQFF. In nucleotides, the CDR3 is TGTGCCAGCAGTGACTCCCCATCGGGAGTGTTGGTCAATGAGCAGTTCTTC.